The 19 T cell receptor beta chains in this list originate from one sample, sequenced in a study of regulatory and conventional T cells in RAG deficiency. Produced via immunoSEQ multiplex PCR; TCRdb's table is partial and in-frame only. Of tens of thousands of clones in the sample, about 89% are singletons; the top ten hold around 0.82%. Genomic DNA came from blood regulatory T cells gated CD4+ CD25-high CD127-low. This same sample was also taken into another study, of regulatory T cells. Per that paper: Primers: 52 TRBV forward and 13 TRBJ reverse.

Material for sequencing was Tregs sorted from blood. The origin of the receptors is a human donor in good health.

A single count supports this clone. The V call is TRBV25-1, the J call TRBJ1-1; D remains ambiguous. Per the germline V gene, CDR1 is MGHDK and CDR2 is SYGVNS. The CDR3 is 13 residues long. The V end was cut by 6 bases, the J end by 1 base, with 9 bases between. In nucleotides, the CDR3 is TGTGCCAGCAGGTCCGGCGGGAACACTGAAGCTTTCTTT. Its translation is CASRSGGNTEAFF.

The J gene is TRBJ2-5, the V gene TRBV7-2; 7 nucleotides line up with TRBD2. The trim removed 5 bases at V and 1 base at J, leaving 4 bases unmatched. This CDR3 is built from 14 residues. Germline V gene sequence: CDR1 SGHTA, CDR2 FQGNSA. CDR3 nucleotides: TGTGCCAGCAGCCAAGGGACTATCCAAGAGACCCAGTACTTC. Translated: CASSQGTIQETQYF.

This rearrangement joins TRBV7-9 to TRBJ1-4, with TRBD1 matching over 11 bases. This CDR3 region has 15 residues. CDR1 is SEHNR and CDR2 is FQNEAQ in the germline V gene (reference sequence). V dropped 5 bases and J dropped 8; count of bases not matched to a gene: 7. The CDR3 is CASSTRTGGREKLFF. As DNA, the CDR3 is TGTGCCAGCAGCACCCGGACAGGGGGCCGAGAAAAACTGTTTTTT.

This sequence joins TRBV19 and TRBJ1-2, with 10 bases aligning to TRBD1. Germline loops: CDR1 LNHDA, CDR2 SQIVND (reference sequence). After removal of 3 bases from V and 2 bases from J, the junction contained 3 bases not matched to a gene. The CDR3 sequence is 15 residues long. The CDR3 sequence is CASSIVGQGNYGYTF. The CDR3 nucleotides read TGTGCCAGTAGTATCGTGGGACAGGGGAACTATGGCTACACCTTC.

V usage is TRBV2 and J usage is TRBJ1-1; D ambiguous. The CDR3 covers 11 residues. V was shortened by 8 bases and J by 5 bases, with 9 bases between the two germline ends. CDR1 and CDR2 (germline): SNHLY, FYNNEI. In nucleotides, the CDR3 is TGTGCCAGCTCGAGGCAAACTGAAGCTTTCTTT. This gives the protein CASSRQTEAFF.

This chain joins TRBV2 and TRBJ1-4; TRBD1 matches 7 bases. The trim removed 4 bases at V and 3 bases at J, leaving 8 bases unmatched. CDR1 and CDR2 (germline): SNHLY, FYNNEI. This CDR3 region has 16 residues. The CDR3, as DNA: TGTGCCAGCAGTGCCATAATCAGGGGGGCTAATGAAAAACTGTTTTTT. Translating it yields CASSAIIRGANEKLFF.

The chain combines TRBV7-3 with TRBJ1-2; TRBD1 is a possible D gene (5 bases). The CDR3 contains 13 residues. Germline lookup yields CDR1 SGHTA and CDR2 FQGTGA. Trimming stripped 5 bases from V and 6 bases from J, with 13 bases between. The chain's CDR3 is CASSQLPRDGYTF. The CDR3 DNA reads TGTGCCAGCAGCCAATTACCCAGGGATGGCTACACCTTC. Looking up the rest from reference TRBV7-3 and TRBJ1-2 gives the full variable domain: GAGVSQTPSNKVTEKGKYVELRCDPISGHTALYWYRQSLGQGPEFLIYFQGTGAADDSGLPNDRFFAVRPEGSVSTLKIQRTERGDSAVYLCASSQLPRDGYTFGSGTRLTVV.

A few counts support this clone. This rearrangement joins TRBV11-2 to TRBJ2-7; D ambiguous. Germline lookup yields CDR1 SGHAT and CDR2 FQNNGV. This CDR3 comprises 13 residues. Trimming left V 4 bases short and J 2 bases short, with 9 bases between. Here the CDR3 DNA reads TGTGCCAGCAGCTCCCGGAATCCCTACGAGCAGTACTTC. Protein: CASSSRNPYEQYF.

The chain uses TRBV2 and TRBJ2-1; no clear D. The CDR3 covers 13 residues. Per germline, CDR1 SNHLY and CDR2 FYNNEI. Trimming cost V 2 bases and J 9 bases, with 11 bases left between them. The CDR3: CASSENLRGEQFF. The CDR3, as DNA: TGTGCCAGCAGTGAAAACCTGCGAGGTGAGCAGTTCTTC.

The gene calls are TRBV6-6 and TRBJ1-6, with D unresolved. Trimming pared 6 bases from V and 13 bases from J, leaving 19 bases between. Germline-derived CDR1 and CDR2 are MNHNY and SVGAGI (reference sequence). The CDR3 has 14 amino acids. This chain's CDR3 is CASRNPRAPSPLHF. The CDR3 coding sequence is TGTGCCAGCAGAAATCCACGGGCCCCCTCGCCCCTCCACTTT.

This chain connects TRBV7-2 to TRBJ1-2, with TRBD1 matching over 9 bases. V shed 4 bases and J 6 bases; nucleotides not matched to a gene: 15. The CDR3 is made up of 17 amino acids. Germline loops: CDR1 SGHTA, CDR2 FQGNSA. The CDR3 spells CASSSWTGDLLENGYTF. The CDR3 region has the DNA TGTGCCAGCAGCTCATGGACAGGGGACCTACTCGAAAATGGCTACACCTTC.

CDR3 residues: CASSQDFRDPSWVPQHF. The DNA for the CDR3 is TGCGCCAGCAGCCAAGACTTCCGGGACCCCTCTTGGGTGCCCCAGCATTTT. J is TRBJ1-5 and V is TRBV4-1; a weak D match, TRBD1 (5 bases). Trimming stripped 0 bases from V and 9 bases from J, with 21 bases between. CDR3 length: 17 amino acids. Germline V lookup: CDR1 MGHRA, CDR2 YSYEKL.

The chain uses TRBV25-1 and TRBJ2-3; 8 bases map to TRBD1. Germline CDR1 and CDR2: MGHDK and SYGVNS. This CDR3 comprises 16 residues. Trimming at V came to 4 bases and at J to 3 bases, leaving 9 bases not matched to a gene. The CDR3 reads CASSAFQGAGTDTQYF. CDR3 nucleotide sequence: TGTGCCAGCAGTGCATTTCAGGGGGCTGGAACAGATACGCAGTATTTT.

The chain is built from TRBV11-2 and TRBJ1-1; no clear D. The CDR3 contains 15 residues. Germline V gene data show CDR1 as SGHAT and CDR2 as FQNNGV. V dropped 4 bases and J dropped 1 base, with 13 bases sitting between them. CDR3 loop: CASSSPRSRNTEAFF. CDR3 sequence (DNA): TGTGCCAGCAGCTCGCCCAGAAGTCGGAACACTGAAGCTTTCTTT.

CDR3: CASKGLTEAFF. The CDR3 DNA reads as TGTGCCAGCAAGGGGCTGACTGAAGCTTTCTTT. V gene TRBV2 combines with J gene TRBJ1-1; a weak D match, TRBD1 (5 bases). The germline V gene encodes CDR1 SNHLY and CDR2 FYNNEI. CDR3 length: 11 residues. V lost 7 bases and J 5 bases, leaving 8 bases between the germline ends.

This chain's CDR3 is CATSGPHRETQYF. In DNA, the CDR3 is TGTGCCACCTCGGGACCCCACAGAGAGACCCAGTACTTC. The V gene is TRBV11-1, the J gene TRBJ2-5; D may be TRBD1 or TRBD2 (5 bases each). V dropped 10 bases and J dropped 4 bases, with 16 bases sitting between them. Germline V gene data show CDR1 as SGHAT and CDR2 as FQDESV (reference sequence). The CDR3 totals 13 residues.

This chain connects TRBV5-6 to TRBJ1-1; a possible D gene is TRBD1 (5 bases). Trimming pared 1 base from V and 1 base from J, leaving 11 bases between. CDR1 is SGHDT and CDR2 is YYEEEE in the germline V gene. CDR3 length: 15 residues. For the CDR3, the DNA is TGTGCCAGCAGCTTGTACGCCGGGGCGAACACTGAAGCTTTCTTT. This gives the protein CASSLYAGANTEAFF.

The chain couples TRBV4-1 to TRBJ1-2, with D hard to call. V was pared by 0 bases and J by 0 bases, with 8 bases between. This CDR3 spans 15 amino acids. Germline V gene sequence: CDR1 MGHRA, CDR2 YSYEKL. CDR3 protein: CASSQDARANYGYTF. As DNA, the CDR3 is TGCGCCAGCAGCCAAGATGCCAGAGCTAACTATGGCTACACCTTC.

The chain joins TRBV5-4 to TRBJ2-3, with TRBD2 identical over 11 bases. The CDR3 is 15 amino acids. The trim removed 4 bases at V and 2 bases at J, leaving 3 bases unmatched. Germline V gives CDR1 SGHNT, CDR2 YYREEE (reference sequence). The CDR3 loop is CASSLAGGLTDTQYF. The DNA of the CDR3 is TGTGCCAGCAGCCTAGCGGGGGGTCTCACAGATACGCAGTATTTT.